This note documents a single T cell receptor (beta chain) sequence. Its antigen remains unidentified. As it was prepared, the TCRbeta library received unique molecular identifiers. TCRdb re-called the PCR reads with MiXCR, one entry per CDR3 protein. The table lists almost 500,000 distinct CDR3 sequences, 8% to 11% of them singletons. The source of the sample is a study of T-cell reconstitution after alpha-beta-depleted transplantation in children. General observations from the study: The origin of high day-60 TCRbeta diversity in some patients lay in surviving recipient T cells and thymic progenitors. As was reported, about two months after transplant, alpha-beta T cells came from several hundred expanded graft clones.

From germline, CDR1 is LNHDA and CDR2 SQIVND (reference sequence). V was pared by 1 base and J by 3 bases, with 3 bases between. The CDR3 loop spans 12 amino acids. This chain joins TRBV19 and TRBJ1-1; no reliable D call. The sequence came from a child aged 2 to 9 with inherited bone marrow failure, due to receive a stem cell transplant. The starting material was PBMCs, obtained before TCRalphabeta/CD19-depleted stem cell transplant. The CDR3 coding sequence is TGTGCCAGTAGTATAGGGCACACTGAAGCTTTCTTT. Translating gives CASSIGHTEAFF.